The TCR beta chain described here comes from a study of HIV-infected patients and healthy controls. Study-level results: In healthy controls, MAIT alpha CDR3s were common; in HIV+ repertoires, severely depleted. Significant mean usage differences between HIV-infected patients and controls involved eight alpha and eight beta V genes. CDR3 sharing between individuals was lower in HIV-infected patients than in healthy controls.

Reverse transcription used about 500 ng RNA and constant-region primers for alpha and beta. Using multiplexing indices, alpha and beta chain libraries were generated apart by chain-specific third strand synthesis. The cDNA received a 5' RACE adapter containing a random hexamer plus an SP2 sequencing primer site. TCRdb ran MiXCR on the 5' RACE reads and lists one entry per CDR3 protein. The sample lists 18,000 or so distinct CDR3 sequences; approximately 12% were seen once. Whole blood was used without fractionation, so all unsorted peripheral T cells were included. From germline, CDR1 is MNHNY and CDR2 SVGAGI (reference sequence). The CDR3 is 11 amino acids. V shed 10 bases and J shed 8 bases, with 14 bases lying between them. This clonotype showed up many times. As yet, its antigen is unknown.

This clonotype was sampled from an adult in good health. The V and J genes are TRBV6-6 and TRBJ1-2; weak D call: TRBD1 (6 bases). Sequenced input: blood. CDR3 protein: CATTVGGGYTF. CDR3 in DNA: TGTGCCACCACCGTGGGGGGCGGCTACACCTTC.